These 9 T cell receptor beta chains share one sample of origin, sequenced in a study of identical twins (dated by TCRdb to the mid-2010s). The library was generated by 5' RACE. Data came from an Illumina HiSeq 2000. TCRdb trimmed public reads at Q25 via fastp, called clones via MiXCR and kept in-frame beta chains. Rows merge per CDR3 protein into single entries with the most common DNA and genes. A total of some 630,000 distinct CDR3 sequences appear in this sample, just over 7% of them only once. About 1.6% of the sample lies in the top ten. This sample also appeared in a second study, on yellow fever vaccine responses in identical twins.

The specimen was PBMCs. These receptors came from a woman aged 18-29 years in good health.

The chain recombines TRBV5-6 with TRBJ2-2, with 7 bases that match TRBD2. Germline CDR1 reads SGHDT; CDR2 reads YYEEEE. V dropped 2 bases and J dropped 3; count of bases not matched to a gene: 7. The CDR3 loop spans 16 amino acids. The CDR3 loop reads CASSFGGRGYTGELFF. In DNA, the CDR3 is TGTGCCAGCAGCTTTGGCGGGAGAGGGTACACCGGGGAGCTGTTTTTT.

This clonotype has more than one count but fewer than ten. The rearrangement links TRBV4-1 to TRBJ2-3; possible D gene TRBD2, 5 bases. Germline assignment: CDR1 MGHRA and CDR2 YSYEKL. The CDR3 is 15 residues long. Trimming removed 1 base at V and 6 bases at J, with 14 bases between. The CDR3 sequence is CASSQALRGADTQYF. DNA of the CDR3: TGCGCCAGCAGCCAAGCGCTTCGGGGTGCGGATACGCAGTATTTT.

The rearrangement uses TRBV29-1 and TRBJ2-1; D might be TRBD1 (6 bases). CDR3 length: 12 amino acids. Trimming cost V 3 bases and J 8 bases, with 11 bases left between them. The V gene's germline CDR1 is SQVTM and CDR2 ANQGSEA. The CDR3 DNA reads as TGCAGCGTTGATGGCAGGGGCTATGAGCAGTTCTTC. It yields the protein CSVDGRGYEQFF.

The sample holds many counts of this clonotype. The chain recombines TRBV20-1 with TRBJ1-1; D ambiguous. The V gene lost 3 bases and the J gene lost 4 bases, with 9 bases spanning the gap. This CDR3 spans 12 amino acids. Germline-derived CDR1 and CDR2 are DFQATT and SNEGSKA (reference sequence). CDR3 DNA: TGCAGTGCTAGGTACCAGTCCACTGAAGCTTTCTTT. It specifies CSARYQSTEAFF.

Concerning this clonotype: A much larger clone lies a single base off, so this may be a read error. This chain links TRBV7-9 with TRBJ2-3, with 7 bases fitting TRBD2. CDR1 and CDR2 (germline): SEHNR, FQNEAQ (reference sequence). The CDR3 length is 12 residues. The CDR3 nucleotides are TGTGCCAGCGCAACGGGGGGAGATACGCAGTGTTTT. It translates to CASATGGDTQCF.

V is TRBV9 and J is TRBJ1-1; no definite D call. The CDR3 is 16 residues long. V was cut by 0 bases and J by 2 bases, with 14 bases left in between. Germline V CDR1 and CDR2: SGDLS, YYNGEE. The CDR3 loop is CASSVAIAGGNTEAFF. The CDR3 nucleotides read TGTGCCAGCAGCGTAGCTATTGCAGGTGGAAACACTGAAGCTTTCTTT.

The CDR3 loop is CASSYRESDSNQPQHF. Here the CDR3 DNA reads TGTGCCAGCAGTTATAGAGAATCCGATAGCAATCAGCCCCAGCATTTT. The gene calls are TRBV6-2 or TRBV6-3 and TRBJ1-5; D is uncertain. CDR1 is MNHEY and CDR2 is SVGEGT in the germline V gene. The CDR3 sequence is 16 residues long. Trimming removed 3 bases from V and 0 bases from J, with 12 bases in between.

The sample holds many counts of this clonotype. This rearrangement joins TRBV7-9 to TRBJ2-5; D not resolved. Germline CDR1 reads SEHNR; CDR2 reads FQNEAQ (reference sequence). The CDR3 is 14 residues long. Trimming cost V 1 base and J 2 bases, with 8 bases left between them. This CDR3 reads CASSLVGTQETQYF. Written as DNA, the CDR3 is TGTGCCAGCAGCTTAGTCGGCACACAAGAGACCCAGTACTTC.

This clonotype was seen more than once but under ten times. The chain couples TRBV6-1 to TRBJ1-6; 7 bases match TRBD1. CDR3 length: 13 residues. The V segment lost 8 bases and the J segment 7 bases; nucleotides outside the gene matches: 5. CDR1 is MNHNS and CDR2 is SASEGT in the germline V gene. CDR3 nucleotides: TGTGCCAGCCGTGCAGGGGGGAATTCACCCCTCCACTTT. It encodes CASRAGGNSPLHF.